A selection of T cell receptor beta chains follows, all from one sample in a study of Ad26.COV2.S vaccination and SARS-CoV-2 variants. Some clones are missing from TCRdb's copy, which holds only in-frame ones; the method was immunoSEQ multiplex PCR. Altogether 430,000 or so clones are present, approximately 90% being singletons, with the ten largest covering 12%. The sample consisted of peripheral blood, taken in a trial of Ad26.COV2.S vaccine versus placebo. The receptors shown here come from a person aged 18 to 65 who received the Ad26.COV2.S COVID-19 vaccine or a placebo. Each CDR3 is given with its conserved first and last residue. A D gene is named only where the DNA matches it firmly. Clone size is stated in some rows and not others, as once, few, many or a class when expanded.

V: TRBV18
D: -
J: TRBJ1-1
size: -
DNA: TGTGCCAGCTCACCCGCACCCTCCACTGAAGCTTTCTTT
CDR3: CASSPAPSTEAFF

V: TRBV6-5
D: -
J: TRBJ2-2
size: -
DNA: TGTGCCAGCAGTAACTTAATATCGGGGCTCACCGGGGAGCTGTTTTTT
CDR3: CASSNLISGLTGELFF

V: TRBV18
D: -
J: TRBJ2-3
size: -
DNA: TGTGCCAGCTCACCCGACAGCACAGATACGCAGTATTTT
CDR3: CASSPDSTDTQYF

V: TRBV9
D: TRBD2
J: TRBJ2-1
size: -
DNA: TGTGCCAGCAGCGTAGGGCCTAGCGGGATAGATGAGCAGTTCTTC
CDR3: CASSVGPSGIDEQFF

V: TRBV15
D: -
J: TRBJ2-1
size: few
DNA: TGTGCCACCAGCAGAGAAACTAGGGATGAGCAGTTCTTC
CDR3: CATSRETRDEQFF

V: TRBV11-2
D: TRBD2
J: TRBJ2-7
size: -
DNA: TGTGCCAGCAGCGCTAGCGGGAGTTTAGACGAGCAGTACTTC
CDR3: CASSASGSLDEQYF

V: TRBV27
D: TRBD2
J: TRBJ2-7
size: few
DNA: TGTGCCACCAGGACTAGCGGGAAATACGAGCAGTACTTC
CDR3: CATRTSGKYEQYF

V: TRBV7-9
D: -
J: TRBJ2-1
size: -
DNA: TGTGCCAGCGATGGGCCCTCAGGGCATGAGCAGTTCTTC
CDR3: CASDGPSGHEQFF

V: TRBV9
D: -
J: TRBJ1-2
size: -
DNA: TGTGCCAGCAGCGCCTGGGGCTCGACTAACTATGGCTACACCTTC
CDR3: CASSAWGSTNYGYTF

V: TRBV6-6
D: TRBD2
J: TRBJ2-1
size: -
DNA: TGTGCCAGCATAGACGTGGCTAGCGGGTACAATGAGCAGTTCTTC
CDR3: CASIDVASGYNEQFF

V: TRBV5-1
D: -
J: TRBJ2-3
size: -
DNA: TGCGCCAGCAGCTCCAGAGGAGATACGCAGTATTTT
CDR3: CASSSRGDTQYF

V: TRBV18
D: TRBD2
J: TRBJ2-3
size: -
DNA: TGTGCCAGCTCACAATTAGCGGGAGGGACAGATACGCAGTATTTT
CDR3: CASSQLAGGTDTQYF

V: TRBV6-2/TRBV6-3
D: -
J: TRBJ1-5
size: -
DNA: TGTGCCAGCAGTTACAAAGTTCCCAGGGTGGGCAATCAGCCCCAGCATTTT
CDR3: CASSYKVPRVGNQPQHF

V: TRBV29-1
D: -
J: TRBJ2-1
size: -
DNA: TGCAGCGTGGGGGGGACAGGAAACTACAATGAGCAGTTCTTC
CDR3: CSVGGTGNYNEQFF

V: TRBV11-2
D: TRBD1
J: TRBJ1-1
size: -
DNA: TGTGCCAGCAGCTCCTACAGGGGCCGGGGGAACACTGAAGCTTTCTTT
CDR3: CASSSYRGRGNTEAFF

V: TRBV4-1
D: TRBD2
J: TRBJ2-1
size: -
DNA: TGCGCCAGCAGCCAGGACGGGACTAGGAGCTCCTACAATGAGCAGTTCTTC
CDR3: CASSQDGTRSSYNEQFF

V: TRBV28
D: -
J: TRBJ1-1
size: -
DNA: TGTGCCAGCAGTTTATTCGGGGGCGTATCTGAAGCTTTCTTT
CDR3: CASSLFGGVSEAFF

V: TRBV5-1
D: TRBD2
J: TRBJ2-5
size: -
DNA: TGCGCCAGCAGAACTAGCGAGGAGACCCAGTACTTC
CDR3: CASRTSEETQYF

V: TRBV2
D: TRBD1
J: TRBJ2-7
size: -
DNA: TGTGCCAGCAACGACCGCGGGACAGGGGTCTTCGAGCAGTACTTC
CDR3: CASNDRGTGVFEQYF

V: TRBV28
D: -
J: TRBJ1-3
size: -
DNA: TGTGCCAGCAGCCCCTGGGGCCGCGGGGGAAACACCATATATTTT
CDR3: CASSPWGRGGNTIYF

V: TRBV28
D: TRBD1
J: TRBJ1-5
size: -
DNA: TGTGCCAGCAGTTTACCGGGACAGGGGGCTGGTCAGCCCCAGCATTTT
CDR3: CASSLPGQGAGQPQHF

V: TRBV2
D: -
J: TRBJ2-7
size: -
DNA: TGTGCCAGCAGTGATTGGTACGAGCAGTACTTC
CDR3: CASSDWYEQYF

V: TRBV30
D: -
J: TRBJ1-5
size: -
DNA: TGTGCCTGGAGTGTCTGGGGCGGACAGCCCCAGCATTTT
CDR3: CAWSVWGGQPQHF

V: TRBV11-3
D: -
J: TRBJ2-1
size: -
DNA: TGTGCCAGCAGCTTAGGCGGCGGGCGGTCAAACAATGAGCAGTTCTTC
CDR3: CASSLGGGRSNNEQFF

V: TRBV18
D: -
J: TRBJ2-5
size: -
DNA: TGTGCCAGCTCACCAGGAGGGGGAGAGACCCAGTACTTC
CDR3: CASSPGGGETQYF

V: TRBV7-9
D: -
J: TRBJ2-3
size: -
DNA: TGTGCCAGCACCTCATTGTCAGAAGATACGCAGTATTTT
CDR3: CASTSLSEDTQYF

V: TRBV19
D: TRBD2
J: TRBJ2-1
size: once
DNA: TGTGCCAGTAGTATACTTAGCGGGGACTACAATGAGCAGTTCTTC
CDR3: CASSILSGDYNEQFF

V: TRBV3-1/TRBV3-2
D: TRBD2
J: TRBJ2-1
size: -
DNA: TGTGCCAGCAGCCATCGGGAGGGCCGGGATGAGCAGTTCTTC
CDR3: CASSHREGRDEQFF

V: TRBV6-2/TRBV6-3
D: -
J: TRBJ1-1
size: -
DNA: TGTGCCAGCAGTTACGGTGTGGGCGGCACTGAAGCTTTCTTT
CDR3: CASSYGVGGTEAFF

V: TRBV30
D: TRBD1
J: TRBJ2-5
size: -
DNA: TGTGCCTGGAGACAGCAGCAGGGGGCGTTTGGTGAGGAGACCCAGTACTTC
CDR3: CAWRQQQGAFGEETQYF

V: TRBV3-1/TRBV3-2
D: TRBD1
J: TRBJ2-7
size: -
DNA: TGTGCCAGCAGCCAGGCCGGGACAGGGGGCGAGTACTTC
CDR3: CASSQAGTGGEYF

V: TRBV5-4
D: TRBD1
J: TRBJ2-1
size: -
DNA: TGTGCCAGTCAGGACAGGGAAACTTACAATGAGCAGTTCTTC
CDR3: CASQDRETYNEQFF

V: TRBV30
D: -
J: TRBJ1-3
size: once
DNA: TGTGCCTGGAGTGTATCGGGGGGCGGCTTCGGAAACACCATATATTTT
CDR3: CAWSVSGGGFGNTIYF

V: TRBV27
D: TRBD2
J: TRBJ2-1
size: -
DNA: TGTGCCAGCGGGCTAGCGGGAGGCCAATTTCAGAGCTCCTACAATGAGCAGTTCTTC
CDR3: CASGLAGGQFQSSYNEQFF

V: TRBV14
D: TRBD2
J: TRBJ2-1
size: -
DNA: TGTGCCAGCAGCCAGGTAACTAGCGGGAGGCGCAATGAGCAGTTCTTC
CDR3: CASSQVTSGRRNEQFF

V: TRBV10-3
D: -
J: TRBJ1-2
size: -
DNA: TGTGCCATCAGTGAGTCAAGGTTAGGGCATGGCTACACCTTC
CDR3: CAISESRLGHGYTF

V: TRBV2
D: -
J: TRBJ2-7
size: -
DNA: TGTGCCAGCAGGTGGGGCGGGACAAGACTTTACGAGCAGTACTTC
CDR3: CASRWGGTRLYEQYF

V: TRBV2
D: -
J: TRBJ2-7
size: -
DNA: TGTGCCATAGGACGGGAGTCGGGTGAGCAGTACTTC
CDR3: CAIGRESGEQYF

V: TRBV6-1
D: -
J: TRBJ1-1
size: -
DNA: TGTGCCAGCAGTGAAGCGTCCCGGCCCCAGGGCACTGAAGCTTTCTTT
CDR3: CASSEASRPQGTEAFF

V: TRBV6-5
D: -
J: TRBJ1-1
size: -
DNA: TGTGCCAGCAGTTACGCCTCAAATACGAACACTGAAGCTTTCTTT
CDR3: CASSYASNTNTEAFF

V: TRBV18
D: -
J: TRBJ1-3
size: -
DNA: TGTGCCAGCTCACCCCCTGGGCACTCTGGAAACACCATATATTTT
CDR3: CASSPPGHSGNTIYF

V: TRBV7-9
D: TRBD2
J: TRBJ2-2
size: -
DNA: TGTGCCAGCAGACTAACGGGACTAGGGGCCGGGGAGCTGTTTTTT
CDR3: CASRLTGLGAGELFF

V: TRBV7-9
D: TRBD1
J: TRBJ2-6
size: -
DNA: TGTGCCAGCAGCTTAGGGGACAGTTGGGGAGCTGGGGCCAACGTCCTGACTTTC
CDR3: CASSLGDSWGAGANVLTF

V: TRBV11-2
D: TRBD2
J: TRBJ2-7
size: -
DNA: TGTGCCAGCAGCTTAAAACTAGCGCAAGAGCAGTACTTC
CDR3: CASSLKLAQEQYF